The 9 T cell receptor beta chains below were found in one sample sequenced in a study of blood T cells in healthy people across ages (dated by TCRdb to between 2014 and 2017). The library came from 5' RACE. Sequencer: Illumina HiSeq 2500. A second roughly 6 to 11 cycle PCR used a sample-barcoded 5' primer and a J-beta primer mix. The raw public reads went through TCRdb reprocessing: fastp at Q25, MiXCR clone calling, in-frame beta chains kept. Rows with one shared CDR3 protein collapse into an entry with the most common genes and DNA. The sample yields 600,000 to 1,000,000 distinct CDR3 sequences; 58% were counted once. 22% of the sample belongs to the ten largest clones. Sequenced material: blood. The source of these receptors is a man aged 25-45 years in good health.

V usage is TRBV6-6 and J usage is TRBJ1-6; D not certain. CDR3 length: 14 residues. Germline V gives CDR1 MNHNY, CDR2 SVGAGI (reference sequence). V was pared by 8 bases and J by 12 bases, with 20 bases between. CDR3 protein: CASSPADPRGPLHF. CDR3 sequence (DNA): TGTGCCAGCTCCCCTGCGGACCCCCGGGGACCCCTCCACTTT.

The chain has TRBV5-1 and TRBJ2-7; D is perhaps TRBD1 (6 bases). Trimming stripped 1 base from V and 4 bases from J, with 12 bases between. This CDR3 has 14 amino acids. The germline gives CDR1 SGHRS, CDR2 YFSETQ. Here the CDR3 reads CASSLFDRRYEQYF. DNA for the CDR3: TGCGCCAGCAGCTTGTTTGACAGGCGGTACGAGCAGTACTTC.

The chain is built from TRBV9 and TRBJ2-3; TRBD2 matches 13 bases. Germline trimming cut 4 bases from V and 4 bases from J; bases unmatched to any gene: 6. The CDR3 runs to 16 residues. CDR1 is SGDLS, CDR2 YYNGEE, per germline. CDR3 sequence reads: CASSLGLAGVADTQYF. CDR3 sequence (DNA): TGTGCCAGCAGCTTAGGACTAGCGGGAGTCGCAGATACGCAGTATTTT.

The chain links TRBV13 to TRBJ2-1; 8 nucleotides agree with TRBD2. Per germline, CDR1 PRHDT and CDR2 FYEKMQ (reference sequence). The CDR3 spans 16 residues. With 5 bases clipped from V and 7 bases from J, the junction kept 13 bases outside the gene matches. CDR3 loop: CASSPLAGLDGNEQFF. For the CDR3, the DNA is TGTGCCAGCAGCCCCTTAGCGGGACTGGATGGGAATGAGCAGTTCTTC.

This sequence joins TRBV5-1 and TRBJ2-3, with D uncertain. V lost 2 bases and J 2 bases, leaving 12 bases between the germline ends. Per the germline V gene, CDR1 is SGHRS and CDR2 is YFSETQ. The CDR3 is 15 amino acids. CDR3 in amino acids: CASSLQRSPTDTQYF. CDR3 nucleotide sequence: TGCGCCAGCAGCTTACAGCGTTCGCCCACAGATACGCAGTATTTT.

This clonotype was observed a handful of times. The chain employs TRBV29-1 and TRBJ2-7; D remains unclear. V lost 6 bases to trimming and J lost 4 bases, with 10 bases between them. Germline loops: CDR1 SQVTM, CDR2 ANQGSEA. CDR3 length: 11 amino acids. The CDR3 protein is CSVRLGYEQYF. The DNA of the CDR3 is TGCAGCGTCCGGCTGGGGTACGAGCAGTACTTC.

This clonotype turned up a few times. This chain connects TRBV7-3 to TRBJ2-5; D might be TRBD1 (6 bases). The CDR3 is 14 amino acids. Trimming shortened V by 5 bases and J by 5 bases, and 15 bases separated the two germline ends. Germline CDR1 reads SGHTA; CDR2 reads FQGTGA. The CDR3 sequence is CASSVTGSSETQYF. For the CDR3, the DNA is TGTGCCAGCAGCGTCACAGGGTCGTCGGAGACCCAGTACTTC.

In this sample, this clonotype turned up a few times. DNA for the CDR3: TGTGCCAGCAGCTTAATGGAAAACACAGATACGCAGTATTTT. This translates into CASSLMENTDTQYF. The V and J genes are TRBV11-1 and TRBJ2-3; D unresolved. CDR1 and CDR2 from the germline V gene are SGHAT and FQDESV (reference sequence). V was trimmed by 2 bases and J by 2 bases, leaving 8 bases between them. The CDR3 totals 14 residues. Variable domain in full (rest from reference TRBV11-1 and TRBJ2-3): EAEVAQSPRYKITEKSQAVAFWCDPISGHATLYWYRQILGQGPELLVQFQDESVVDDSQLPKDRFSAERLKGVDSTLKIQPAELGDSAMYLCASSLMENTDTQYFGPGTRLTVL.

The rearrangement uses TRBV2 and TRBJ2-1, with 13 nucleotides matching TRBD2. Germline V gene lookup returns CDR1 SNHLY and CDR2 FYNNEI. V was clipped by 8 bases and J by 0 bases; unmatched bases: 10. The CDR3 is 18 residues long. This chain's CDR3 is CASLSGLAGTSSYNEQFF. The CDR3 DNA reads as TGTGCCAGCCTATCGGGACTAGCGGGGACGAGCTCCTACAATGAGCAGTTCTTC.